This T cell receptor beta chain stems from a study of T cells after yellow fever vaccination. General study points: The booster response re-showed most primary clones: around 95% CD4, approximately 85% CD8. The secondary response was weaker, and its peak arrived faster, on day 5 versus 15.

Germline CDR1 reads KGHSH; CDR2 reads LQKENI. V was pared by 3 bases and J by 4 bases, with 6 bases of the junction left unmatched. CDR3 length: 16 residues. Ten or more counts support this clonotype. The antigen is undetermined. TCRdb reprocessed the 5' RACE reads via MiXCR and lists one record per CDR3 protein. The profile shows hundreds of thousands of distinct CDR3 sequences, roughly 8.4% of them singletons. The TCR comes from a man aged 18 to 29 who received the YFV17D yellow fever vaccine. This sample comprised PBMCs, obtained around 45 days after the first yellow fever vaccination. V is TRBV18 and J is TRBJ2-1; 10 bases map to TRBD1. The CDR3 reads CASSPLRQGAYNEQFF. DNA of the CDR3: TGTGCCAGCTCACCGTTACGACAGGGGGCTTACAATGAGCAGTTCTTC.